Sequencing of this T cell receptor (beta chain) was carried out in a study of response to subunit inactivated influenza vaccine. Regarding the study as a whole: Researchers suggested that each seasonal influenza vaccination recruits few new T cells.

This clonotype was found a few times. Antigen unknown. The CDR3 length is 14 residues. The germline V and J ends were trimmed by 3 bases and 1 base, with 13 bases remaining between them. The germline V gene has CDR1 GTSNPN and CDR2 SVGIG (reference sequence). TCRdb used MiXCR to reprocess the RT-PCR reads, holding one entry per CDR3 protein. In the table there are over 750,000 distinct CDR3 sequences, 21% of which are singletons. The chain links TRBV30 to TRBJ2-7; a weak D match, TRBD2 (6 bases). The TCR was taken from a man in his fifties who received an inactivated influenza vaccine. The source material was PBMCs from blood, sampled roughly 5 days after vaccination. CDR3 nucleotide sequence: TGTGCCTGGAGCCAACGAGGGAGGTCCTACGAGCAGTACTTC. As protein: CAWSQRGRSYEQYF.